These T cell receptor beta chains were read from a single sample in a study of T cells after yellow fever vaccination. Each CDR3 protein is one row after TCRdb ran MiXCR on the 5' RACE reads. The sample includes around 530,000 distinct CDR3 sequences, about a sixth of them seen just once. The material was PBMCs, obtained roughly 5 days after the first yellow fever vaccination. The receptor source for this set is a man aged 18 to 29 who received the YFV17D yellow fever vaccine. The CDR3 runs from the conserved cysteine through the conserved F or W. A D gene is named only where the DNA matches it firmly. Where a row states a size, it is once, few, many or the class of an expanded clone; other rows omit it.

D gene: .
clone size: .
J gene: TRBJ2-6
V gene: TRBV5-1
CDR3 protein: CASSLDGERGGANVLTF
CDR3 DNA: TGCGCCAGCAGCTTGGACGGGGAGAGAGGAGGGGCCAACGTCCTGACTTTC

D gene: .
clone size: .
J gene: TRBJ2-3
V gene: TRBV6-5
CDR3 protein: CASSFRHRATDTQYF
CDR3 DNA: TGTGCCAGCAGTTTTCGACACCGGGCCACAGATACGCAGTATTTT

D gene: .
clone size: .
J gene: TRBJ1-3
V gene: TRBV7-9
CDR3 protein: CASSVSGQGFGNTIYF
CDR3 DNA: TGTGCCAGCTCGGTCTCAGGGCAGGGATTTGGAAACACCATATATTTT

D gene: .
clone size: once
J gene: TRBJ1-1
V gene: TRBV6-1
CDR3 protein: CASSQAPREAFF
CDR3 DNA: TGTGCCAGCAGCCAGGCCCCTAGGGAAGCTTTCTTT

D gene: .
clone size: .
J gene: TRBJ2-1
V gene: TRBV24-1
CDR3 protein: CATSDWGVEQFF
CDR3 DNA: TGTGCCACCAGTGACTGGGGTGTCGAGCAGTTCTTC

D gene: TRBD2
clone size: .
J gene: TRBJ2-3
V gene: TRBV12-3/TRBV12-4
CDR3 protein: CASSTFLTSGGAGTQYF
CDR3 DNA: TGTGCCAGCAGTACCTTCCTCACTAGCGGGGGGGCTGGTACGCAGTATTTT

D gene: .
clone size: .
J gene: TRBJ2-1
V gene: TRBV18
CDR3 protein: CASSLGTPRPAYNEQFF
CDR3 DNA: TGTGCCAGCTCACTCGGGACTCCGAGGCCGGCCTACAATGAGCAGTTCTTC

D gene: .
clone size: .
J gene: TRBJ2-1
V gene: TRBV20-1
CDR3 protein: CSARASYRVYNEQFF
CDR3 DNA: TGCAGTGCTAGAGCGTCCTACAGGGTGTACAATGAGCAGTTCTTC

D gene: .
clone size: few
J gene: TRBJ2-1
V gene: TRBV12-3/TRBV12-4
CDR3 protein: CASSTPLARRDEQFF
CDR3 DNA: TGTGCCAGCAGTACCCCCCTAGCCCGCCGCGATGAGCAGTTCTTC

D gene: .
clone size: few
J gene: TRBJ1-4
V gene: TRBV9
CDR3 protein: CASSRRANEKLFF
CDR3 DNA: TGTGCCAGCAGTCGGAGGGCTAATGAAAAACTGTTTTTT

D gene: TRBD1
clone size: few
J gene: TRBJ1-1
V gene: TRBV5-1
CDR3 protein: CASSVTGDVEAFF
CDR3 DNA: TGCGCCAGCAGTGTGACAGGGGACGTTGAAGCTTTCTTT

D gene: .
clone size: few
J gene: TRBJ2-5
V gene: TRBV28
CDR3 protein: CASAEGGRKETQYF
CDR3 DNA: TGTGCCTCAGCAGAAGGGGGACGCAAAGAGACCCAGTACTTC

D gene: .
clone size: .
J gene: TRBJ2-3
V gene: TRBV20-1
CDR3 protein: CSARLLAFTDTQYF
CDR3 DNA: TGCAGTGCTAGGCTGCTTGCCTTCACAGATACGCAGTATTTT

D gene: .
clone size: few
J gene: TRBJ1-2
V gene: TRBV5-1
CDR3 protein: CASRLGEANYGYTF
CDR3 DNA: TGCGCCAGCAGGCTGGGAGAAGCTAACTATGGCTACACCTTC

D gene: .
clone size: many
J gene: TRBJ1-5
V gene: TRBV7-2
CDR3 protein: CASSLDRGNQPQHF
CDR3 DNA: TGTGCCAGCAGCTTAGATCGGGGGAATCAGCCCCAGCATTTT

D gene: .
clone size: .
J gene: TRBJ1-1
V gene: TRBV6-5
CDR3 protein: CASSYSRGHAATEAFF
CDR3 DNA: TGTGCCAGCAGTTACTCGAGAGGACACGCGGCGACTGAAGCTTTCTTT

D gene: TRBD1
clone size: .
J gene: TRBJ1-2
V gene: TRBV2
CDR3 protein: CASIDYPGTGLGYTF
CDR3 DNA: TGTGCCAGCATTGATTACCCCGGGACAGGGTTGGGCTACACCTTC

D gene: TRBD2
clone size: .
J gene: TRBJ2-1
V gene: TRBV20-1
CDR3 protein: CSAHLSGGEYNEQFF
CDR3 DNA: TGCAGTGCCCACCTTAGCGGGGGGGAGTACAATGAGCAGTTCTTC

D gene: .
clone size: .
J gene: TRBJ2-1
V gene: TRBV7-9
CDR3 protein: CASSSGHERNEQFF
CDR3 DNA: TGTGCCAGCAGCTCCGGCCATGAGAGGAATGAGCAGTTCTTC

D gene: TRBD1
clone size: few
J gene: TRBJ2-3
V gene: TRBV7-8
CDR3 protein: CASSGTGTSDTQYF
CDR3 DNA: TGTGCCAGCAGCGGGACAGGGACCTCAGATACGCAGTATTTT

D gene: TRBD2
clone size: .
J gene: TRBJ2-1
V gene: TRBV7-2
CDR3 protein: CASTPSSGGGDEQFF
CDR3 DNA: TGTGCCAGCACCCCCTCTAGCGGGGGGGGGGATGAGCAGTTCTTC

D gene: TRBD1
clone size: .
J gene: TRBJ1-1
V gene: TRBV4-1
CDR3 protein: CASSQDPDRTETEAFF
CDR3 DNA: TGCGCCAGCAGCCAAGATCCGGACAGGACGGAGACTGAAGCTTTCTTT

D gene: .
clone size: .
J gene: TRBJ2-7
V gene: TRBV5-6
CDR3 protein: CASSSLWDEQYF
CDR3 DNA: TGTGCCAGCAGCTCCCTTTGGGACGAGCAGTACTTC

D gene: .
clone size: .
J gene: TRBJ2-5
V gene: TRBV7-2
CDR3 protein: CASKGDRFQETQYF
CDR3 DNA: TGTGCCAGCAAAGGAGACAGGTTCCAAGAGACCCAGTACTTC

D gene: .
clone size: .
J gene: TRBJ1-1
V gene: TRBV20-1
CDR3 protein: CSAPTRDKRAFF
CDR3 DNA: TGCAGTGCTCCGACCAGGGATAAGCGAGCTTTCTTT

D gene: .
clone size: .
J gene: TRBJ2-5
V gene: TRBV7-2
CDR3 protein: CASRTPAGRKTQYF
CDR3 DNA: TGTGCCAGCAGGACACCGGCGGGGAGGAAGACCCAGTACTTC

D gene: TRBD1
clone size: few
J gene: TRBJ1-5
V gene: TRBV6-1
CDR3 protein: CASRTTGYSNQPQHF
CDR3 DNA: TGTGCCAGCAGGACGACAGGGTATAGCAATCAGCCCCAGCATTTT

D gene: .
clone size: .
J gene: TRBJ2-3
V gene: TRBV20-1
CDR3 protein: CSARGPFYTDTQYF
CDR3 DNA: TGCAGTGCTAGAGGGCCTTTTTACACAGATACGCAGTATTTT

D gene: .
clone size: few
J gene: TRBJ2-5
V gene: TRBV2
CDR3 protein: CATGRMVGTQYF
CDR3 DNA: TGTGCCACCGGACGGATGGTGGGGACCCAGTACTTC

D gene: .
clone size: once
J gene: TRBJ2-2
V gene: TRBV2
CDR3 protein: CASSEQGQGSGELFF
CDR3 DNA: TGTGCCAGCAGTGAACAGGGCCAGGGGTCCGGGGAGCTGTTTTTT

D gene: .
clone size: few
J gene: TRBJ2-5
V gene: TRBV29-1
CDR3 protein: CSVESRGQETQYF
CDR3 DNA: TGCAGCGTTGAAAGCAGAGGGCAAGAGACCCAGTACTTC

D gene: TRBD1
clone size: .
J gene: TRBJ1-2
V gene: TRBV7-9
CDR3 protein: CASSTRQGAGGYTF
CDR3 DNA: TGTGCCAGCAGCACTCGACAGGGGGCAGGAGGCTACACCTTC

D gene: .
clone size: .
J gene: TRBJ2-5
V gene: TRBV5-1
CDR3 protein: CASRTGQLQETQYF
CDR3 DNA: TGCGCCAGCAGAACTGGACAGCTCCAAGAGACCCAGTACTTC

D gene: .
clone size: few
J gene: TRBJ2-5
V gene: TRBV7-2
CDR3 protein: CASSSGRYQETQYF
CDR3 DNA: TGTGCCAGCAGTTCGGGCCGCTACCAAGAGACCCAGTACTTC

D gene: .
clone size: few
J gene: TRBJ1-2
V gene: TRBV5-1
CDR3 protein: CASSLTKDGYTF
CDR3 DNA: TGCGCCAGCAGCTTGACCAAGGATGGCTACACCTTC

D gene: .
clone size: few
J gene: TRBJ1-4
V gene: TRBV7-2
CDR3 protein: CASSFGLNEKLFF
CDR3 DNA: TGTGCCAGCAGCTTTGGGCTCAATGAAAAACTGTTTTTT

D gene: TRBD1
clone size: .
J gene: TRBJ2-1
V gene: TRBV25-1
CDR3 protein: CASSEPGQGWYEQFF
CDR3 DNA: TGTGCCAGCAGTGAGCCGGGACAGGGGTGGTATGAGCAGTTCTTC

D gene: .
clone size: few
J gene: TRBJ1-1
V gene: TRBV6-5
CDR3 protein: CASSLYRADPEAFF
CDR3 DNA: TGTGCCAGCAGTTTATACAGGGCTGACCCTGAAGCTTTCTTT

D gene: .
clone size: once
J gene: TRBJ1-1
V gene: TRBV10-3
CDR3 protein: CAISESGDRRRSRNTEAFF
CDR3 DNA: TGTGCCATCAGTGAGTCGGGAGACCGCCGTAGGAGTAGGAACACTGAAGCTTTCTTT

D gene: TRBD2
clone size: .
J gene: TRBJ2-1
V gene: TRBV7-9
CDR3 protein: CASSLFETSGYNEQFF
CDR3 DNA: TGTGCCAGCAGCTTATTTGAGACTAGCGGCTACAATGAGCAGTTCTTC

D gene: .
clone size: .
J gene: TRBJ2-3
V gene: TRBV12-3/TRBV12-4
CDR3 protein: CASTPGYDTQYF
CDR3 DNA: TGTGCCAGCACCCCGGGGTACGATACGCAGTATTTT

D gene: .
clone size: .
J gene: TRBJ1-1
V gene: TRBV12-3/TRBV12-4
CDR3 protein: CASSLNGKTEAFF
CDR3 DNA: TGTGCCAGCAGTTTAAACGGCAAGACTGAAGCTTTCTTT

D gene: TRBD2
clone size: once
J gene: TRBJ2-1
V gene: TRBV12-3/TRBV12-4
CDR3 protein: CASSLGTSGGSSYNEQFF
CDR3 DNA: TGTGCCAGCAGTTTAGGGACTAGCGGGGGAAGCTCCTACAATGAGCAGTTCTTC

D gene: TRBD1
clone size: few
J gene: TRBJ2-1
V gene: TRBV11-3
CDR3 protein: CASSQGAQLSQFF
CDR3 DNA: TGTGCCAGCTCACAGGGGGCCCAGTTATCGCAGTTCTTC

D gene: .
clone size: .
J gene: TRBJ2-3
V gene: TRBV5-1
CDR3 protein: CASSSFPPPDTQYF
CDR3 DNA: TGCGCCAGCAGCTCGTTCCCTCCCCCAGATACGCAGTATTTT

D gene: .
clone size: .
J gene: TRBJ2-3
V gene: TRBV4-1
CDR3 protein: CASSTRGPTDTQYF
CDR3 DNA: TGCGCCAGCAGTACCAGGGGCCCCACAGATACGCAGTATTTT

D gene: .
clone size: .
J gene: TRBJ2-2
V gene: TRBV5-1
CDR3 protein: CASTDRGRTNTGELFF
CDR3 DNA: TGCGCCAGCACTGACCGGGGACGTACGAACACCGGGGAGCTGTTTTTT

D gene: .
clone size: few
J gene: TRBJ2-5
V gene: TRBV3-1
CDR3 protein: CASSHKAGSLRQETQYF
CDR3 DNA: TGTGCCAGCAGCCATAAGGCCGGGAGTTTAAGGCAAGAGACCCAGTACTTC

D gene: .
clone size: .
J gene: TRBJ2-4
V gene: TRBV12-3/TRBV12-4
CDR3 protein: CASSLVSRDENIQYF
CDR3 DNA: TGTGCCAGCAGTTTAGTGTCCAGGGATGAAAACATTCAGTACTTC

D gene: .
clone size: once
J gene: TRBJ1-1
V gene: TRBV7-2
CDR3 protein: CASSLKTHRFFF
CDR3 DNA: TGTGCCAGCAGCCTTAAGACCCACAGGTTCTTCTTT

D gene: .
clone size: .
J gene: TRBJ2-3
V gene: TRBV7-2
CDR3 protein: CASRADWGNTQYF
CDR3 DNA: TGTGCTAGTCGAGCAGACTGGGGGAATACGCAGTATTTT

D gene: .
clone size: few
J gene: TRBJ1-4
V gene: TRBV7-9
CDR3 protein: CASSLKEKLFF
CDR3 DNA: TGTGCCAGCAGCTTAAAGGAAAAACTGTTTTTT

D gene: .
clone size: once
J gene: TRBJ1-6
V gene: TRBV20-1
CDR3 protein: CSARKSYIQGLPLHF
CDR3 DNA: TGCAGTGCTAGAAAATCCTACATACAGGGTTTGCCCCTCCACTTT

D gene: .
clone size: .
J gene: TRBJ1-1
V gene: TRBV29-1
CDR3 protein: CSVELDGGWTEAFF
CDR3 DNA: TGCAGCGTTGAATTGGACGGGGGGTGGACTGAAGCTTTCTTT

D gene: .
clone size: .
J gene: TRBJ2-2
V gene: TRBV5-4
CDR3 protein: CASSSGGRTGELFF
CDR3 DNA: TGTGCCAGCAGCTCTGGTGGACGGACCGGGGAGCTGTTTTTT

D gene: .
clone size: .
J gene: TRBJ2-3
V gene: TRBV7-2
CDR3 protein: CASSQRLGTDTQYF
CDR3 DNA: TGTGCCAGCAGCCAACGACTGGGCACAGATACGCAGTATTTT

D gene: .
clone size: .
J gene: TRBJ2-1
V gene: TRBV6-5
CDR3 protein: CASSYGYGGGNNEQFF
CDR3 DNA: TGTGCCAGCAGTTACGGGTACGGGGGAGGCAACAATGAGCAGTTCTTC

D gene: TRBD2
clone size: .
J gene: TRBJ2-1
V gene: TRBV12-3/TRBV12-4
CDR3 protein: CASTYSGVTYNEQFF
CDR3 DNA: TGTGCCAGCACCTATAGCGGGGTAACCTACAATGAGCAGTTCTTC